One and the same sample provided the 15 T cell receptor beta chains below, sequenced in a study of blood T cell repertoires in COVID-19. TCRdb keeps only in-frame clones here, not all; method: immunoSEQ multiplex PCR. The table includes tens of thousands of clones, about three quarters detected once. Sequencing was done on a sample of peripheral blood. These receptors all come from a human donor with active or convalescent COVID-19. The donor label of this sample is uncertain.

The chain uses TRBV7-8 and TRBJ2-7; D unresolved. The V and J ends lost 0 bases and 1 base respectively, with 10 bases between them. CDR1 SGHVS and CDR2 FQNEAQ come from the germline V gene. This CDR3 spans 15 amino acids. The CDR3 DNA follows: TGTGCCAGCAGCTTAGCGGTACACCTGTCCTACGAGCAGTACTTC. This encodes CASSLAVHLSYEQYF.

This chain connects TRBV6-5 to TRBJ1-5, with D hard to call. The germline V and J ends were trimmed by 0 bases and 3 bases, with 9 bases remaining between them. The CDR3 loop spans 15 amino acids. Looked up from germline, CDR1 is MNHEY and CDR2 is SVGAGI. CDR3 loop: CASSYSKSPNQPQHF. CDR3 nucleotides: TGTGCCAGCAGTTACTCGAAGAGTCCCAATCAGCCCCAGCATTTT.

The genes are TRBV27 and TRBJ2-7, with D perhaps TRBD1 (5 bases). CDR1 is MNHEY, CDR2 SMNVEV, per germline (reference sequence). The V end was cut by 3 bases, the J end by 4 bases, with 10 bases between. The CDR3 is 13 residues long. Here the CDR3 reads CASSLGLGYEQYF. The CDR3 region has the DNA TGTGCCAGCAGTTTGGGGCTAGGATACGAGCAGTACTTC.

CDR3 protein: CASSRQGPIGYTF. The DNA for the CDR3 is TGTGCCAGCAGTCGGCAGGGCCCTATTGGCTACACCTTC. The chain links TRBV28 to TRBJ1-2; D possibly corresponds to TRBD1 (5 bases). This CDR3 comprises 13 residues. Germline CDR1 and CDR2: MDHEN and SYDVKM. Trimming pared 5 bases from V and 7 bases from J, leaving 14 bases between.

This chain's CDR3 is CAISDRGEETQYF. DNA for the CDR3: TGTGCCATCAGTGACAGGGGGGAAGAGACCCAGTACTTC. This chain connects TRBV10-3 to TRBJ2-5, with D maybe TRBD1 (7 bases). V gave up 3 bases and J gave up 3 bases, with 8 bases separating them. CDR3 size: 13 residues. Germline values: CDR1 ENHRY, CDR2 SYGVKD.

The table lists this clone with a few counts. J is TRBJ2-3 and V is TRBV24-1; D may be TRBD1 (6 bases). Germline lookup yields CDR1 KGHDR and CDR2 SFDVKD. The CDR3 length is 16 residues. Trimming removed 4 bases at V and 0 bases at J, with 13 bases between. DNA of the CDR3: TGTGCCACCAGTGACTGGGACACCTCTAGCACAGATACGCAGTATTTT. The encoded protein is CATSDWDTSSTDTQYF.

The gene calls are TRBV19 and TRBJ2-7, with 14 bases that match TRBD2. Trimming took 3 bases from V and 2 from J; bases not matched to a gene: 3. Germline loops: CDR1 LNHDA, CDR2 SQIVND (reference sequence). The CDR3 has 16 amino acids. CDR3 loop: CASSMGLAGDTYEQYF. CDR3 bases: TGTGCCAGTAGTATGGGACTAGCGGGGGATACCTACGAGCAGTACTTC.

This clone was seen once. The rearrangement links TRBV19 to TRBJ2-1; D uncertain. Trimming shortened V by 1 base and J by 9 bases, and 10 bases separated the two germline ends. CDR1 is LNHDA, CDR2 SQIVND, per germline (reference sequence). The CDR3 is 13 amino acids. This chain's CDR3 is CASSIGGRGEQFF. The CDR3 DNA follows: TGTGCCAGTAGTATAGGCGGAAGAGGTGAGCAGTTCTTC.

The CDR3 sequence: CASSFVRDFYNSPLHF. CDR3 coding DNA: TGTGCCAGCAGTTTCGTACGGGACTTCTATAATTCACCCCTCCACTTT. This sequence joins TRBV6-5 and TRBJ1-6, with D maybe TRBD1 (5 bases). Germline lookup yields CDR1 MNHEY and CDR2 SVGAGI. The CDR3 contains 16 residues. V was trimmed by 4 bases and J by 3 bases, leaving 13 bases between them.

The count of this clone is one. The chain links TRBV29-1 to TRBJ2-7; D is perhaps TRBD1 (6 bases). This CDR3 has 15 residues. In germline, CDR1 is SQVTM, CDR2 ANQGSEA. V lost 3 bases to trimming and J lost 0 bases, with 15 bases between them. CDR3 nucleotide sequence: TGCAGCGTTGATGGTCTTAGAGGGGGCTCCTACGAGCAGTACTTC. It is translated as CSVDGLRGGSYEQYF.

CDR3 residues: CASSLGRGQPQHF. In DNA form, the CDR3 reads TGTGCCAGCAGCTTAGGGCGGGGTCAGCCCCAGCATTTT. The chain has TRBV11-1 and TRBJ1-5; unclear D gene. The CDR3 length is 13 residues. V was trimmed by 1 base and J by 6 bases, leaving 7 bases between them. The germline CDR1 and CDR2 sequences are SGHAT and FQDESV (reference sequence).

The chain uses TRBV7-2 and TRBJ2-7; 13 bases agree with TRBD2. The CDR3 is made up of 14 amino acids. V dropped 7 bases and J dropped 6; count of bases not matched to a gene: 6. Per germline, CDR1 SGHTA and CDR2 FQGNSA. The chain's CDR3 is CASIGLAGDGEQYF. For the CDR3, the DNA is TGTGCCAGCATCGGACTAGCGGGAGACGGCGAGCAGTACTTC.

The V and J genes are TRBV5-6 and TRBJ2-1; 8 bases are a match to TRBD2. J lost 3 bases, V lost 1 base, and 6 bases had no gene match. The V gene's germline CDR1 is SGHDT and CDR2 YYEEEE. The CDR3 extends over 16 amino acids. The CDR3 region has the DNA TGTGCCAGCAGCTTGAGCCTAGCGGGCCACTACAATGAGCAGTTCTTC. Its protein product is CASSLSLAGHYNEQFF. The full variable domain, rest sourced from reference TRBV5-6 and TRBJ2-1, is DAGVTQSPTHLIKTRGQQVTLRCSPKSGHDTVSWYQQALGQGPQFIFQYYEEEERQRGNFPDRFSGHQFPNYSSELNVNALLLGDSALYLCASSLSLAGHYNEQFFGPGTRLTVL.

The chain recombines TRBV6-1 with TRBJ1-5; D uncertain. The CDR3 contains 15 residues. CDR1 and CDR2 (germline): MNHNS, SASEGT. The ends were cut back, 1 base at V and 6 bases at J, with 13 bases in the middle. CDR3 in DNA: TGTGCCAGCAGTGAAGGACTGACCCTCAGTCAGCCCCAGCATTTT. Protein: CASSEGLTLSQPQHF.

Only one count was recorded for this clone. The CDR3 DNA reads as TGTGCCAGCAGCTTAGGAGTCCACAGCACAGATACGCAGTATTTT. It is translated as CASSLGVHSTDTQYF. The chain couples TRBV11-2 to TRBJ2-3; no firm D call. Germline V gives CDR1 SGHAT, CDR2 FQNNGV. The CDR3 is 15 residues long. V was pared by 1 base and J by 0 bases, with 8 bases between. The full variable domain, with the rest looked up from reference TRBV11-2 and TRBJ2-3, is EAGVAQSPRYKIIEKRQSVAFWCNPISGHATLYWYQQILGQGPKLLIQFQNNGVVDDSQLPKDRFSAERLKGVDSTLKIQPAKLEDSAVYLCASSLGVHSTDTQYFGPGTRLTVL.